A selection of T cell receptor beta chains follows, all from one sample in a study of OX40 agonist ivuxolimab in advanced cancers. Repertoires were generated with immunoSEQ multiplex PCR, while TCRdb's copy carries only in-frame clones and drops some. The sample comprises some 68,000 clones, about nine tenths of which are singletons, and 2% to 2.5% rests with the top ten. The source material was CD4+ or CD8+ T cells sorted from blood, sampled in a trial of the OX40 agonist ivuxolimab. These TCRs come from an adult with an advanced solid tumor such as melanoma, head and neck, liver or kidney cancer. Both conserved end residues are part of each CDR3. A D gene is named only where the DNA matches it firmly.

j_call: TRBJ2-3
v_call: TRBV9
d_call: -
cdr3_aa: CASSVVPQHTDTQYF

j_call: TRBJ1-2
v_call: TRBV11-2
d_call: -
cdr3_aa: CASSLIPRWGYGYTF

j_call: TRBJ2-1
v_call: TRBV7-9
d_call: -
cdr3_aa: CASSRYEGYGEQFF

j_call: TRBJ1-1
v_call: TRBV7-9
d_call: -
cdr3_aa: CASSLDISLSTEAFF

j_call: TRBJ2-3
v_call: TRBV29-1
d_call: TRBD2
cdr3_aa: CSVGYGGGADTQYF

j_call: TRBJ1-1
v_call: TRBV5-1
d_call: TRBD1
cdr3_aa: CASSFWTGPLNTEAFF

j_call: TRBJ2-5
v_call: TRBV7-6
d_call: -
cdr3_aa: CASSSGLLQETQYF

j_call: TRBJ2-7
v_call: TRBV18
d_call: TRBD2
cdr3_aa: CASSPAGGPQSEQYF

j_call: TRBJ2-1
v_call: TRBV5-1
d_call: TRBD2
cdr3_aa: CASSLDPSGSRKSYNEQFF

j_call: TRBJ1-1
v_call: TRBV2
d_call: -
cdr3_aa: CASTRGMNTEAFF

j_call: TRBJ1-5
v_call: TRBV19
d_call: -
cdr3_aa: CASNPLGGGVVQPQHF

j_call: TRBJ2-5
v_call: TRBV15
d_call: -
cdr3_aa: CATSRGGGDSETQYF

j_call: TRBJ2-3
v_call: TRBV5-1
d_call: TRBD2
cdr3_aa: CASRPIAGDSADTQYF

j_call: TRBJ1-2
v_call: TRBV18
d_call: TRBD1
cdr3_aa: CASSPLQGIWDGYTF

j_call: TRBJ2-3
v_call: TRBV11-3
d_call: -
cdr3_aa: CASSPERTDTQYF

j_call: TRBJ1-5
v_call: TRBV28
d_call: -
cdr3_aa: CASSFRNSNQPQHF

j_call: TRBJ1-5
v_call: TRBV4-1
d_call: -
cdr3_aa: CASSQVWEGFGNQPQHF

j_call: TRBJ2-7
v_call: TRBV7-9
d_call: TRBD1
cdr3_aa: CASSSTGTGIHEQYF

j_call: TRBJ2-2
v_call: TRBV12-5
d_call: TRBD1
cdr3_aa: CASGTTGAYDAGELFF

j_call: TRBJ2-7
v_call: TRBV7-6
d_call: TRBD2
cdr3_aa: CASSLVPSGLYEQYF

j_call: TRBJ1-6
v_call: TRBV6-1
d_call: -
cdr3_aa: CASSVLAAFGGPPLHF

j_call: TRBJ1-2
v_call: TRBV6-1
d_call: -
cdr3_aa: CATGGQATNYGYTF

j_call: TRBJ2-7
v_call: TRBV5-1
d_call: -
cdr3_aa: CASSLEQDPYEQYF

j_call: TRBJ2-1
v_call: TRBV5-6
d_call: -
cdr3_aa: CASSQGGEGEQFF

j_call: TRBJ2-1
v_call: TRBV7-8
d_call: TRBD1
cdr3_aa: CASSLEITGGLHNEQFF

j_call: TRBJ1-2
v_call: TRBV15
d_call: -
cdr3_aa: CATSRDGLLLGGYTF